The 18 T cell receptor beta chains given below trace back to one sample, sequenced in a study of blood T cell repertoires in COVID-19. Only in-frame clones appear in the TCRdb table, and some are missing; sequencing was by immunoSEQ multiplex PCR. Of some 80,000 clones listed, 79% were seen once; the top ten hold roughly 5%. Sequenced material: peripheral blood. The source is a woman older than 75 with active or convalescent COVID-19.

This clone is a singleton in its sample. Written as DNA, the CDR3 is TGCGCCAGCAGCCAAGGGACTAACGGGAGCTTCGCAGATACGCAGTATTTT. It encodes CASSQGTNGSFADTQYF. The rearrangement joins TRBV4-1 to TRBJ2-3; tentative D call: TRBD2 (6 bases). CDR1 is MGHRA, CDR2 YSYEKL, per germline. The V end was cut by 1 base, the J end by 4 bases, with 18 bases between. The CDR3 covers 17 residues.

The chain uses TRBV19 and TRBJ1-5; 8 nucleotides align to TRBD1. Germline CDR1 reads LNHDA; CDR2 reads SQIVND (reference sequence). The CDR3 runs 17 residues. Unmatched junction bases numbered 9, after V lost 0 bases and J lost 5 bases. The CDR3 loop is CASSIDLGQGQHQPQHF. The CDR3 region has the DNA TGTGCCAGTAGTATAGATTTAGGACAGGGACAGCATCAGCCCCAGCATTTT.

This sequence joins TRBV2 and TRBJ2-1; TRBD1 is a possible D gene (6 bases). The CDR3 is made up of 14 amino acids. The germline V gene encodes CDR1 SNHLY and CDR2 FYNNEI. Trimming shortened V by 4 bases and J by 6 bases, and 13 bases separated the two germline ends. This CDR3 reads CASSANRAGNEQFF. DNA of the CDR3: TGTGCCAGCAGTGCCAACAGGGCGGGCAATGAGCAGTTCTTC.

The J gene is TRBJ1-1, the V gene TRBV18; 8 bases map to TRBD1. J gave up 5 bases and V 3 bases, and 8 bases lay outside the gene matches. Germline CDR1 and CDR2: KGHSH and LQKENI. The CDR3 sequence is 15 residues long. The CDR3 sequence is CASSPVRGPGTEAFF. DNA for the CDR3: TGTGCCAGCTCACCGGTCAGGGGGCCGGGAACTGAAGCTTTCTTT. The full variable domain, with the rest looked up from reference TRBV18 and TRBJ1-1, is NAGVMQNPRHLVRRRGQEARLRCSPMKGHSHVYWYRQLPEEGLKFMVYLQKENIIDESGMPKERFSAEFPKEGPSILRIQQVVRGDSAAYFCASSPVRGPGTEAFFGQGTRLTVV.

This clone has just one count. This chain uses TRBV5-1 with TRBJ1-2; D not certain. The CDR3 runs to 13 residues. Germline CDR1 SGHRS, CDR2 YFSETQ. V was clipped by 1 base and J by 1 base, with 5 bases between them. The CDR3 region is CASSLSSNYGYTF. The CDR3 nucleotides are TGCGCCAGCAGCTTGTCGAGTAACTATGGCTACACCTTC.

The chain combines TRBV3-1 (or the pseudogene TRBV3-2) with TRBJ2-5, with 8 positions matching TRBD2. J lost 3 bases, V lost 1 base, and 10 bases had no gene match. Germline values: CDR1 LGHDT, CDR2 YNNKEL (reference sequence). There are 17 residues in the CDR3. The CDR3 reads CASSQVLTGLVKETQYF. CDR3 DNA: TGTGCCAGCAGCCAAGTCCTTACGGGACTAGTGAAAGAGACCCAGTACTTC.

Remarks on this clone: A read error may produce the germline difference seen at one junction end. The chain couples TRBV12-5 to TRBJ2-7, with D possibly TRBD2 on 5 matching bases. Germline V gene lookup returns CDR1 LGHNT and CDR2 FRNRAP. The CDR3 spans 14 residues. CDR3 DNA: TGTGCTAGTGGCTTGGGAGAGTTTACCTACGAGCAGTACTTC. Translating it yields CASGLGEFTYEQYF.

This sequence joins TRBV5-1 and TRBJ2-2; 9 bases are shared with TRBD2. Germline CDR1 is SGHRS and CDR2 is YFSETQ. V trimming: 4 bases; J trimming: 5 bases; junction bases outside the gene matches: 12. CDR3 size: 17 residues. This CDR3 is CASSTRGSGSGTGELFF. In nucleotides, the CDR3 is TGCGCCAGCAGCACACGGGGTAGCGGGAGTGGGACCGGGGAGCTGTTTTTT.

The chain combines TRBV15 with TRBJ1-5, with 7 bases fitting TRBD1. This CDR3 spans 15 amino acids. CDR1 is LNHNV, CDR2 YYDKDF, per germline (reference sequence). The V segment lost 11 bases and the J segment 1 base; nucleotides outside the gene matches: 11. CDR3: CAGRTGFSSNQPQHF. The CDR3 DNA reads TGTGCCGGGAGGACAGGTTTTAGCAGCAATCAGCCCCAGCATTTT.

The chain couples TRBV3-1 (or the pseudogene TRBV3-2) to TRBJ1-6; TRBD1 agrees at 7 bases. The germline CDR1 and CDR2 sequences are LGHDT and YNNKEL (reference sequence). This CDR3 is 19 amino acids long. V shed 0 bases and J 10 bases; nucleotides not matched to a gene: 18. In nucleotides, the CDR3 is TGTGCCAGCAGCCAAGAACCTAGGTCAGGGGGTGGGCTGAGGTCACCCCTCCACTTT. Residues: CASSQEPRSGGGLRSPLHF.

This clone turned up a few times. This CDR3 is CASSPPRLASPYEQYF. The CDR3 DNA follows: TGTGCCAGCAGTCCCCCCCGACTAGCGAGCCCCTACGAGCAGTACTTC. The chain has TRBV27 and TRBJ2-7, with 8 positions matching TRBD2. The CDR3 extends over 16 amino acids. Germline values: CDR1 MNHEY, CDR2 SMNVEV (reference sequence). V shed 5 bases, J shed 2 bases, and the junction held 11 bases outside the gene matches.

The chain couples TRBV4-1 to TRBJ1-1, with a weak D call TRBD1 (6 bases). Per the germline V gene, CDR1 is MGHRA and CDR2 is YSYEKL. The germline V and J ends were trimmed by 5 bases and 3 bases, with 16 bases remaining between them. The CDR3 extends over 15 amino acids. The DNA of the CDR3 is TGCGCCAGCAGCTCCGGGGGAGGGGGGCACACTGAAGCTTTCTTT. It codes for CASSSGGGGHTEAFF.

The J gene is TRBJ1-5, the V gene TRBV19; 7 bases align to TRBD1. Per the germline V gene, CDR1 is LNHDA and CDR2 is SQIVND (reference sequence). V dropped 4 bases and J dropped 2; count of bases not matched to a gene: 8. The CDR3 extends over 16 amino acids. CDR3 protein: CASSNPTGFGNQPQHF. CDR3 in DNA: TGTGCCAGTAGTAACCCGACAGGGTTTGGCAATCAGCCCCAGCATTTT.

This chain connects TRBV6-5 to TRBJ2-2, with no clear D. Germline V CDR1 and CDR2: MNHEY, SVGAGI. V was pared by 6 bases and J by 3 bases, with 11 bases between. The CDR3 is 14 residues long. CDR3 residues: CASRSSTDTGELFF. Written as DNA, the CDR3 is TGTGCCAGCAGAAGTTCGACTGACACCGGGGAGCTGTTTTTT.

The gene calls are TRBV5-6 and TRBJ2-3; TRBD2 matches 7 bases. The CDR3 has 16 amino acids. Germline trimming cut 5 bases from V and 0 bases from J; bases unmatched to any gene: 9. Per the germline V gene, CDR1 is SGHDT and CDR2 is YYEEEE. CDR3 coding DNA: TGTGCCAGCAGGTTTGATATGACTAGCAGCACAGATACGCAGTATTTT. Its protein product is CASRFDMTSSTDTQYF.

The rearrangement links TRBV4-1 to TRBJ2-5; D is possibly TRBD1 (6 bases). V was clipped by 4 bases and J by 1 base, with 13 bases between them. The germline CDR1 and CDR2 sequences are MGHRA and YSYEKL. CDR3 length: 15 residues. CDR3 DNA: TGCGCCAGCAGCCTCAACCCAGGGGTCCAAGAGACCCAGTACTTC. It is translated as CASSLNPGVQETQYF.

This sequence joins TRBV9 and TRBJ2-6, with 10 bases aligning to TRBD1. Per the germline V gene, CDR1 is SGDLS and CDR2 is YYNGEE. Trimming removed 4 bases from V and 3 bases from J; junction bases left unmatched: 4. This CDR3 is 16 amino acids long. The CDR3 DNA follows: TGTGCCAGCAGCTCCGACAGGGGGCGTGGGGCCAACGTCCTGACTTTC. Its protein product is CASSSDRGRGANVLTF.

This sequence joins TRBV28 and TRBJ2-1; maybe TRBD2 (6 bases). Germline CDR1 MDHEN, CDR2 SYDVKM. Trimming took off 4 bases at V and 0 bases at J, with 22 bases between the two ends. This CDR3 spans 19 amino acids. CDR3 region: CASSSYRPLAGRSYNEQFF. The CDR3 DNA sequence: TGTGCCAGCAGTTCTTATCGCCCCCTGGCGGGACGCTCCTACAATGAGCAGTTCTTC.